What follows are 26 T cell receptor beta chains derived from one specimen sequenced in a study of blood T cell repertoires in COVID-19. Using immunoSEQ multiplex PCR, the repertoire was profiled, and TCRdb retains in-frame clones only, with some absent. The sample lists approximately 130,000 clones, about 77% seen once, with around 18% in the top ten. The sample taken for sequencing was peripheral blood. These receptors were obtained from an elderly man with acute or convalescent COVID-19.

This clone has only a few counts. As DNA, the CDR3 is TGTGCCAGCAGCACCCGGGATTCCACTAATACGCAGTATTTT. Its protein product is CASSTRDSTNTQYF. The J gene is TRBJ2-3, the V gene TRBV9; D is perhaps TRBD2 (5 bases). Trimming stripped 4 bases from V and 7 bases from J, with 16 bases between. The CDR3 is 14 residues long. From germline, CDR1 is SGDLS and CDR2 YYNGEE.

V gene TRBV12-5 combines with J gene TRBJ2-7, with 7 bases matching TRBD1. Trimming at V came to 0 bases and at J to 5 bases, leaving 10 bases not matched to a gene. CDR1 and CDR2 from the germline V gene are LGHNT and FRNRAP. CDR3 length: 16 amino acids. CDR3 sequence (DNA): TGTGCTAGTGGTTTGGTAACAGGCCGCCAGGGGGACGAGCAGTACTTC. Protein sequence: CASGLVTGRQGDEQYF.

This chain links TRBV19 with TRBJ2-2; maybe TRBD1 (6 bases). The V end lost 5 bases, the J end lost 6 bases, and 10 bases lay between the germline ends. Germline lookup yields CDR1 LNHDA and CDR2 SQIVND (reference sequence). This CDR3 comprises 13 residues. Here the CDR3 DNA reads TGTGCCAGTAGTCAGGGGACGGCCGGGGAGCTGTTTTTT. Translation gives CASSQGTAGELFF.

This rearrangement joins TRBV9 to TRBJ1-1; perhaps TRBD1 as D (6 bases). The V gene lost 3 bases and the J gene lost 4 bases, with 16 bases spanning the gap. The CDR3 totals 15 residues. Germline CDR1 is SGDLS and CDR2 is YYNGEE. CDR3 nucleotides: TGTGCCAGCAGCGGAAGGGGGTCCGCGGGCACTGAAGCTTTCTTT. The encoded protein is CASSGRGSAGTEAFF.

This sequence joins TRBV6-5 and TRBJ2-2, with TRBD1 identical over 11 bases. The CDR3 consists of 13 residues. CDR1 is MNHEY, CDR2 SVGAGI, per germline. V lost 11 bases to trimming and J lost 5 bases; unmatched junction nucleotides: 4. In DNA, the CDR3 is TGTGCCGGCCGGGACAGGGGGACCGGGGAGCTGTTTTTT. It is translated as CAGRDRGTGELFF.

The chain combines TRBV7-2 with TRBJ1-1; 7 nucleotides line up with TRBD1. The germline CDR1 and CDR2 sequences are SGHTA and FQGNSA. V shed 4 bases and J 1 base; nucleotides not matched to a gene: 0. This CDR3 is 13 amino acids long. CDR3 loop: CASSWTGNTEAFF. Written as DNA, the CDR3 is TGTGCCAGCAGCTGGACAGGGAACACTGAAGCTTTCTTT.

The chain links TRBV2 to TRBJ2-1; D is ambiguous. The germline V gene has CDR1 SNHLY and CDR2 FYNNEI. The V end was cut by 0 bases, the J end by 10 bases, with 16 bases between. This CDR3 is built from 15 residues. CDR3 nucleotides: TGTGCCAGCAGTGAAGCGGGTAAGTACTACGGGGAGCAGTTCTTC. It translates to CASSEAGKYYGEQFF.

The chain has TRBV4-1 and TRBJ1-4, with D hard to call. Germline lookup yields CDR1 MGHRA and CDR2 YSYEKL. The CDR3 runs 14 residues. V dropped 4 bases and J dropped 7 bases, with 13 bases sitting between them. CDR3 amino acids: CASSPRPGIEKLFF. The CDR3 DNA is TGCGCCAGCAGCCCGAGACCCGGGATTGAAAAACTGTTTTTT.

The chain is built from TRBV11-2 and TRBJ2-5; TRBD1 is a possible D gene (6 bases). V was cut by 5 bases and J by 0 bases, with 13 bases left in between. CDR1 SGHAT and CDR2 FQNNGV come from the germline V gene. The CDR3 loop spans 15 amino acids. The CDR3 protein is CASSPMTGYQETQYF. CDR3 DNA: TGTGCCAGCAGCCCAATGACAGGCTACCAAGAGACCCAGTACTTC. Drawing the rest from reference TRBV11-2 and TRBJ2-5, the complete variable domain is EAGVAQSPRYKIIEKRQSVAFWCNPISGHATLYWYQQILGQGPKLLIQFQNNGVVDDSQLPKDRFSAERLKGVDSTLKIQPAKLEDSAVYLCASSPMTGYQETQYFGPGTRLLVL.

This clone was counted at least ten times. The genes are TRBV27 and TRBJ2-1; D remains ambiguous. Germline V lookup: CDR1 MNHEY, CDR2 SMNVEV (reference sequence). The CDR3 sequence is 13 residues long. V dropped 2 bases and J dropped 5 bases, with 7 bases sitting between them. DNA for the CDR3: TGTGCCAGCAGTTTAAACTTCAACAATGAGCAGTTCTTC. This gives the protein CASSLNFNNEQFF.

The gene calls are TRBV7-2 and TRBJ2-7, with 8 bases fitting TRBD2. CDR1 is SGHTA and CDR2 is FQGNSA in the germline V gene. CDR3 length equals 16 residues. V was pared by 1 base and J by 5 bases, with 10 bases of the junction left unmatched. The CDR3: CASSLEGTSLTHEQYF. In DNA form, the CDR3 reads TGTGCCAGCAGCTTAGAGGGGACTAGTCTTACCCACGAGCAGTACTTC.

This clone was seen more than once but under ten times. Different DNA sequences within this sample yield the same CDR3. The V call is TRBV5-1, the J call TRBJ1-6; D might be TRBD1 (5 bases). Germline assignment: CDR1 SGHRS and CDR2 YFSETQ. V dropped 0 bases and J dropped 5 bases, with 6 bases sitting between them. This CDR3 is built from 14 residues. As DNA, the CDR3 is TGCGCCAGCAGCTTGGCGGGGGATAATTCACCCCTCCACTTT. Translating gives CASSLAGDNSPLHF.

This chain connects TRBV5-6 to TRBJ2-2; TRBD2 aligns across 8 bases. The ends lost 3 bases at V and 4 bases at J; junction bases unmatched: 8. CDR1 and CDR2 from the germline V gene are SGHDT and YYEEEE. The CDR3 runs 16 residues. CDR3 DNA sequence: TGTGCCAGCAGCTCGCCGGGGGGGCCGCCCACCGGGGAGCTGTTTTTT. Translated: CASSSPGGPPTGELFF.

The chain has TRBV5-1 and TRBJ2-2; D uncertain. The CDR3 contains 14 residues. Per germline, CDR1 SGHRS and CDR2 YFSETQ. V lost 0 bases and J lost 1, with 4 bases in between. CDR3 protein: CASSLGQNTGELFF. CDR3 nucleotide sequence: TGCGCCAGCAGCTTGGGTCAGAACACCGGGGAGCTGTTTTTT.

V and J are TRBV7-2 and TRBJ2-7, with a weak D call TRBD1 (6 bases). CDR3 size: 13 residues. Germline CDR1 is SGHTA and CDR2 is FQGNSA. Trimming pared 3 bases from V and 3 bases from J, leaving 9 bases between. CDR3 residues: CASSLDSSYEQYF. The CDR3 DNA reads as TGTGCCAGCAGCTTGGACAGCAGCTACGAGCAGTACTTC.

The J gene is TRBJ2-3, the V gene TRBV10-1; 10 bases are a match to TRBD2. This CDR3 has 14 amino acids. Per germline, CDR1 WNHNN and CDR2 SYGVQD (reference sequence). The CDR3 DNA reads TGCGCAGGTAGCGGGGGGCTAAGCACAGATACGCAGTATTTT. Translation gives CAGSGGLSTDTQYF.

V is TRBV6-1 and J is TRBJ2-1; no firm D call. The CDR3 is 17 residues long. Per the germline V gene, CDR1 is MNHNS and CDR2 is SASEGT. Trimming removed 0 bases from V and 0 bases from J, with 12 bases in between. CDR3 bases: TGTGCCAGCAGTGAAGCGCTGGGCAGGTCCTCCTACAATGAGCAGTTCTTC. Translation gives CASSEALGRSSYNEQFF.

The chain carries TRBV6-5 and TRBJ1-2; 9 positions match TRBD1. V shed 6 bases and J 6 bases; nucleotides not matched to a gene: 8. This CDR3 region has 14 residues. CDR1 is MNHEY, CDR2 SVGAGI, per germline. CDR3 protein: CASRLQQGAHGYTF. CDR3 DNA sequence: TGTGCCAGCAGACTCCAACAGGGGGCACATGGCTACACCTTC.

In DNA form, the CDR3 reads TGTGCCAGCAGCCTTACCGGGGTAGCAACGTACGAGCAGTACTTC. Residues: CASSLTGVATYEQYF. The V gene is TRBV6-2 or TRBV6-3, the J gene TRBJ2-7; D may be TRBD2 (5 bases). This CDR3 comprises 15 residues. The germline V gene has CDR1 MNHEY and CDR2 SVGEGT. Trimming cost V 6 bases and J 4 bases, with 19 bases left between them.

The rearrangement links TRBV7-2 to TRBJ2-7; 7 bases are a match to TRBD1. Trimming cost V 5 bases and J 5 bases; bases outside gene matches: 12. The CDR3 contains 15 residues. CDR1 is SGHTA, CDR2 FQGNSA, per germline. The CDR3 here is CASSRMGQQLNEQYF. For the CDR3, the DNA is TGTGCCAGCAGCAGAATGGGACAGCAATTGAACGAGCAGTACTTC.

This chain connects TRBV6-5 to TRBJ1-6; D may be TRBD1 (5 bases). This CDR3 has 13 amino acids. The germline CDR1 and CDR2 sequences are MNHEY and SVGAGI. With 6 bases removed from V and 10 bases from J, the gap between germline ends came to 13 bases. The CDR3 here is CASSSWGGSPLHF. The CDR3 coding sequence is TGTGCCAGCAGCTCTTGGGGGGGATCACCCCTCCACTTT.

The rearrangement links TRBV6-5 to TRBJ2-7; D call uncertain. V was shortened by 7 bases and J by 5 bases, with 18 bases between the two germline ends. Germline lookup yields CDR1 MNHEY and CDR2 SVGAGI. This CDR3 has 14 amino acids. The CDR3 bases are TGTGCCAGCAAAAGCGCCGTACTGGTGGACGAGCAGTACTTC. Amino acid sequence: CASKSAVLVDEQYF.

This chain connects TRBV4-1 to TRBJ1-6; D is ambiguous. The CDR3 is 21 residues long. Trimming took off 3 bases at V and 9 bases at J, with 33 bases between the two ends. Germline V gene data show CDR1 as MGHRA and CDR2 as YSYEKL. For the CDR3, the DNA is TGCGCCAGCAGCCACGAACCGAGTCAGCAAGGGAGGCCTCGGCGAGGTTCACCCCTCCACTTT. It translates to CASSHEPSQQGRPRRGSPLHF.

V usage is TRBV5-5 and J usage is TRBJ1-1; TRBD1 matches 7 bases. The CDR3 covers 16 residues. Germline V gene lookup returns CDR1 SGHKS and CDR2 YYEKEE (reference sequence). Trimming cost V 1 base and J 2 bases; bases outside gene matches: 8. The CDR3 here is CASSLRQGSLNTEAFF. Here the CDR3 DNA reads TGTGCCAGCAGCTTGAGACAGGGTAGCCTCAACACTGAAGCTTTCTTT.

The rearrangement links TRBV19 to TRBJ1-3; no clear D. The CDR3 contains 15 residues. Germline V CDR1 and CDR2: LNHDA, SQIVND (reference sequence). Deletions cut 4 bases from V and 3 bases from J, with 13 bases between. The CDR3 here is CASSTLGAFGNTIYF. In DNA, the CDR3 is TGTGCCAGTAGTACTCTAGGTGCTTTTGGAAACACCATATATTTT.

The chain has TRBV7-2 and TRBJ1-2; TRBD1 might be the D (5 bases). The CDR3 has 14 amino acids. Germline lookup yields CDR1 SGHTA and CDR2 FQGNSA. The V end was cut by 1 base, the J end by 2 bases, with 8 bases between. CDR3 loop: CASSLGRANYGYTF. The CDR3 bases are TGTGCCAGCAGCTTAGGCAGGGCCAACTATGGCTACACCTTC.